This T cell receptor (beta chain) came from a study of blood T cell repertoires in COVID-19. The wider study: Spain, Italy and the United States supplied samples that represented acute and convalescent COVID-19. Nucleic acid was either cDNA or gDNA, and it came from T cells, B-cell-depleted T cells, or PBMCs.

Original handling: Reference gene primer amplification gave estimated nucleated cell counts. TCRdb keeps only in-frame clones here, not all; method: immunoSEQ multiplex PCR. Clonal size and the V and J genes are those of that table, whereas D and trimming came from the DNA. The sample consists of 52,000 or so clones, around 76% of them appearing once. The CDR3 runs to 16 residues. CDR1 is MGHRA, CDR2 YSYEKL, per germline. Trimming cost V 0 bases and J 4 bases; bases outside gene matches: 2. This TCR came from a human donor in a cohort sampled during active COVID-19. This sequence joins TRBV4-1 and TRBJ2-1, with 11 bases aligning to TRBD2. The specimen was peripheral blood. Here the CDR3 reads CASSQEGTSGYNEQFF. CDR3 DNA: TGCGCCAGCAGCCAAGAGGGGACTAGCGGATACAATGAGCAGTTCTTC.